The present T cell receptor beta chain was sequenced within a study of shared clonotypes between healthy human individuals. Every donor, a Caucasian adult, lived in Nashville, Tennessee. Comments on this clone: Its antigen is still unknown.

General study results and limits: In a handful of donors, about 5% of naive CD4 clonotypes appeared in common.

This CDR3 has 17 amino acids. J was trimmed by 8 bases and V by 2 bases; bases with no gene match: 13. CDR1 and CDR2 (germline): MGHRA, YSYEKL. Authors' methods: Filtering differed since immunoSEQ provided only junctions, with no quality scores. Some clones are missing from TCRdb's copy, which holds only in-frame ones; the method was immunoSEQ multiplex PCR. V, J and clone size are those of that table, while D and trimming were read from the DNA. The data show around 700,000 clones, roughly 70% seen once. Sequenced sample: memory CD4+ T cells sorted from blood. Subset defined: CD45RA-negative fraction. This TCR derives from a woman under 40 in good health. V and J are TRBV4-1 and TRBJ2-1, with 9 positions matching TRBD1. CDR3 sequence: CASSQKSGTGLYYEQFF. CDR3 DNA: TGCGCCAGCAGCCAAAAAAGCGGGACAGGGCTCTATTATGAGCAGTTCTTC.